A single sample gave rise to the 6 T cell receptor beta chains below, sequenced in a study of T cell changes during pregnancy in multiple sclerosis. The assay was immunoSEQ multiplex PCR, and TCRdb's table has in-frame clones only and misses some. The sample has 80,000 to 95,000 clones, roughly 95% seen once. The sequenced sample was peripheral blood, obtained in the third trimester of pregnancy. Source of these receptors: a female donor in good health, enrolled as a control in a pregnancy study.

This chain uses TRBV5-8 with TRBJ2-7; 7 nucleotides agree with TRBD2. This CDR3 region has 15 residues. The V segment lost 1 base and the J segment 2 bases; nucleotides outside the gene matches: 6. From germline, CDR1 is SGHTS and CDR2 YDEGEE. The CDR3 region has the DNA TGTGCCAGCAGCTTGCCACTAGCGATACCCTACGAGCAGTACTTC. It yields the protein CASSLPLAIPYEQYF.

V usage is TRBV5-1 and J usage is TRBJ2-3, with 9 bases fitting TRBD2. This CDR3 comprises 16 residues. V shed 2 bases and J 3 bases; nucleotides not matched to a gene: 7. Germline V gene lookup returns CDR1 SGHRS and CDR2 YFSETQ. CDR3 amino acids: CASSLGAGGLTDTQYF. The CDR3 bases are TGCGCCAGCAGCTTAGGTGCGGGAGGGCTGACAGATACGCAGTATTTT.

The CDR3 protein is CASSLDPGAKNIQYF. CDR3 in DNA: TGTGCCAGCAGCTTAGATCCGGGAGCCAAAAACATTCAGTACTTC. The chain combines TRBV11-2 with TRBJ2-4; D is undetermined. Per germline, CDR1 SGHAT and CDR2 FQNNGV. V gave up 0 bases and J gave up 0 bases, with 6 bases separating them. The CDR3 totals 15 residues.

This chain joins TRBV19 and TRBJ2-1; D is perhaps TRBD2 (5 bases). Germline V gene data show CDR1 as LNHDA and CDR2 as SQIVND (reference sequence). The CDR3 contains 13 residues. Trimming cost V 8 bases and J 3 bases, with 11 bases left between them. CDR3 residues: CASRDSVYNEQFF. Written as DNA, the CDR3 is TGTGCCAGTCGAGATAGCGTCTACAATGAGCAGTTCTTC.

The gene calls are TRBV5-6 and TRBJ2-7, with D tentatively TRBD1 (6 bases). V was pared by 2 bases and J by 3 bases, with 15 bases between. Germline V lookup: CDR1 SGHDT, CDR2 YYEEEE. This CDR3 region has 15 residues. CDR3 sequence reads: CASSLASGTIYEQYF. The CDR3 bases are TGTGCCAGCAGCTTAGCCTCCGGGACAATCTACGAGCAGTACTTC.

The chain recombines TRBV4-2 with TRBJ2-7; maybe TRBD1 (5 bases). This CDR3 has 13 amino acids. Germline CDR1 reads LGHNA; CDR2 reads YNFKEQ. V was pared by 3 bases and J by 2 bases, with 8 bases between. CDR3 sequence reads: CASSHEQAYEQYF. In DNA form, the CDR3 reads TGTGCCAGCAGCCATGAACAGGCCTACGAGCAGTACTTC.